This note documents a single TCR beta chain sequence. Its antigen is unidentified. The data originate from a study of beta chain features in type 1 diabetes. Study background: Patients shared similar age, gender and cell yields with healthy donors. General study results and limits: Across all four CD4+ subsets, people with type 1 diabetes showed modestly shorter TCRB CDR3s. Junctions at VDJ sites from type 1 diabetes patients had fewer insertions and more deletions.

This CDR3 is 13 amino acids long. The trim removed 6 bases at V and 2 bases at J, leaving 3 bases unmatched. The germline gives CDR1 SNHLY, CDR2 FYNNEI. Expressed TCRB transcripts were sequenced because the isolated RNA had all been reverse transcribed beforehand. Profiled with immunoSEQ multiplex PCR; TCRdb holds only in-frame clones, not every one. In the table there are tens of thousands of clones, less than 55% of which are singletons. This clonotype was sampled from a young man with type 1 diabetes. Specimen: Tregs from blood. The chain recombines TRBV2 with TRBJ1-2; the match to TRBD1 covers 7 bases. The CDR3 loop is CASSKQGNYGYTF. CDR3 sequence (DNA): TGTGCCAGCAGCAAACAGGGGAACTATGGCTACACCTTC.